Presented here are 19 T cell receptor beta chains from one specimen sequenced in a study of T cell repertoires in ileal Crohn's disease. The repertoire was sequenced with immunoSEQ multiplex PCR; TCRdb's copy has only in-frame clones and lacks some. The table records 6,000 to 7,500 clones, 65% to 90% of them present only once. Sequencing was done on a sample of ileal tissue. The receptors were sampled from an adult with Crohn's disease.

This rearrangement joins TRBV6-1 to TRBJ2-2; possibly TRBD2 for D (5 bases). This CDR3 comprises 14 residues. The V and J ends lost 5 bases and 0 bases respectively, with 7 bases between them. Germline values: CDR1 MNHNS, CDR2 SASEGT. The CDR3 sequence is CASSHGANTGELFF. CDR3 coding DNA: TGTGCCAGCAGTCACGGGGCGAACACCGGGGAGCTGTTTTTT.

The chain uses TRBV25-1 and TRBJ1-1; 8 bases fit TRBD1. The CDR3 contains 14 residues. CDR1 is MGHDK, CDR2 SYGVNS, per germline. V gave up 4 bases and J gave up 4 bases; unmatched junction bases: 5. The CDR3: CASSGETGATEAFF. Here the CDR3 DNA reads TGTGCCAGCAGTGGGGAGACAGGGGCCACTGAAGCTTTCTTT. Complete variable domain (other parts from reference TRBV25-1 and TRBJ1-1): EADIYQTPRYLVIGTGKKITLECSQTMGHDKMYWYQQDPGMELHLIHYSYGVNSTEKGDLSSESTVSRIRTEHFPLTLESARPSHTSQYLCASSGETGATEAFFGQGTRLTVV.

This clone was detected once. V is TRBV5-1 and J is TRBJ2-3, with D maybe TRBD1 (5 bases). The V gene lost 4 bases and the J gene lost 0 bases, with 12 bases spanning the gap. Germline V CDR1 and CDR2: SGHRS, YFSETQ. The CDR3 is made up of 15 amino acids. The DNA of the CDR3 is TGCGCCAGCAGCCGTCAGGGTCCTAGCACAGATACGCAGTATTTT. Translating it yields CASSRQGPSTDTQYF.

This chain joins TRBV11-3 and TRBJ2-1, with 16 bases identical to TRBD2. Germline V gives CDR1 SGHNT, CDR2 YENEEA. This CDR3 contains 17 residues. Germline trimming cut 6 bases from V and 6 bases from J; bases unmatched to any gene: 8. CDR3 protein: CASRGTSGRDRPNEQFF. CDR3 nucleotides: TGTGCCAGCAGGGGGACTAGCGGGAGGGATAGGCCCAATGAGCAGTTCTTC.

This chain links TRBV5-4 with TRBJ1-2, with 7 positions matching TRBD1. V lost 2 bases and J lost 5; bases outside the gene matches: 6. Germline values: CDR1 SGHNT, CDR2 YYREEE (reference sequence). CDR3 length equals 14 residues. The CDR3 DNA is TGTGCCAGCAGCTTAGCAGGGACAGATTATGGCTACACCTTC. This sequence encodes CASSLAGTDYGYTF.

This clone has a handful of counts. This chain joins TRBV7-9 and TRBJ2-1, with D possibly matching TRBD1 (6 bases). Trimming shortened V by 1 base and J by 5 bases, and 9 bases separated the two germline ends. Germline loops: CDR1 SEHNR, CDR2 FQNEAQ (reference sequence). This CDR3 has 14 residues. The CDR3 DNA is TGTGCCAGCAGCTTAGAGGGGGTACACAATGAGCAGTTCTTC. This codes for CASSLEGVHNEQFF.

The chain combines TRBV5-1 with TRBJ1-3; the D is unclear. The V end was cut by 1 base, the J end by 0 bases, with 14 bases between. Looked up from germline, CDR1 is SGHRS and CDR2 is YFSETQ. The CDR3 length is 17 residues. For the CDR3, the DNA is TGCGCCAGCAGCTTGAATCCGGCAGCTAGCTCTGGAAACACCATATATTTT. Translated: CASSLNPAASSGNTIYF.

The rearrangement uses TRBV30 and TRBJ2-1; D possibly corresponds to TRBD2 (6 bases). The germline V gene has CDR1 GTSNPN and CDR2 SVGIG (reference sequence). V was clipped by 5 bases and J by 4 bases, with 9 bases between them. The CDR3 consists of 12 residues. The CDR3 loop reads CAWGDSYNEQFF. The DNA of the CDR3 is TGTGCCTGGGGGGACTCGTACAATGAGCAGTTCTTC.

The rearrangement links TRBV5-4 to TRBJ1-4; D gene unclear. Trimming shortened V by 0 bases and J by 0 bases, and 6 bases separated the two germline ends. The CDR3 contains 15 residues. Germline-derived CDR1 and CDR2 are SGHNT and YYREEE (reference sequence). The DNA of the CDR3 is TGTGCCAGCAGCTTGGCCGGTTCAACTAATGAAAAACTGTTTTTT. Encoded protein: CASSLAGSTNEKLFF.

This chain links TRBV1 with TRBJ2-2; the table calls TRBD2, which could not be checked here. TRBV1 is termed a pseudogene. The CDR3 totals 16 residues. The CDR3 DNA sequence: TGCACCAGCAGCCAAGAAACCGAGGGCGTCACCGGGGAGCTGTTTTTT. This sequence encodes CTSSQETEGVTGELFF.

The genes are TRBV6-1 and TRBJ2-3; 8 nucleotides match TRBD2. This CDR3 contains 16 residues. Germline V gene sequence: CDR1 MNHNS, CDR2 SASEGT. The V gene end was trimmed by 1 base and the J gene end by 0 bases; junction bases not matched to a gene: 3. CDR3 DNA sequence: TGTGCCAGCAGTGAAGAGGGACTAGGGAGCACAGATACGCAGTATTTT. Its translation: CASSEEGLGSTDTQYF.

This rearrangement joins TRBV29-1 to TRBJ1-1, with D unclear. Germline V CDR1 and CDR2: SQVTM, ANQGSEA. Trimming removed 5 bases at V and 3 bases at J, with 7 bases between. This CDR3 is 11 amino acids long. CDR3 residues: CSVTGDTEAFF. The CDR3 region has the DNA TGCAGCGTTACGGGAGACACTGAAGCTTTCTTT. Together with reference TRBV29-1 and TRBJ1-1, the CDR3 gives the full variable domain: SAVISQKPSRDICQRGTSLTIQCQVDSQVTMMFWYRQQPGQSLTLIATANQGSEATYESGFVIDKFPISRPNLTFSTLTVSNMSPEDSSIYLCSVTGDTEAFFGQGTRLTVV.

The V gene is TRBV5-6, the J gene TRBJ2-1; a possible D gene is TRBD2 (6 bases). Germline CDR1 is SGHDT and CDR2 is YYEEEE. V was trimmed by 4 bases and J by 5 bases, leaving 13 bases between them. The CDR3 runs 14 residues. The CDR3 nucleotides read TGTGCCAGCAGCCCGGGACTGGCTAACAATGAGCAGTTCTTC. It yields the protein CASSPGLANNEQFF.

The J gene is TRBJ2-6, the V gene TRBV7-8; 7 bases line up with TRBD1. The germline gives CDR1 SGHVS, CDR2 FQNEAQ. The CDR3 consists of 16 residues. V was pared by 5 bases and J by 0 bases, with 4 bases of the junction left unmatched. The CDR3 coding sequence is TGTGCCAGCAGCCATGGGACAGCCTCTGGGGCCAACGTCCTGACTTTC. It encodes CASSHGTASGANVLTF.

This chain uses TRBV7-8 with TRBJ1-2; no firm D call. The CDR3 is made up of 18 amino acids. V lost 5 bases, J lost 1 base, and 23 bases lay in between. Looked up from germline, CDR1 is SGHVS and CDR2 is FQNEAQ. CDR3 in DNA: TGTGCCAGCAGCCCAGTCTGGACTTCGGGGATCCTTAACTATGGCTACACCTTC. Protein: CASSPVWTSGILNYGYTF.

Regarding this clone: One end of the junction varies from germline; a read error may be responsible. The V call is TRBV29-1, the J call TRBJ2-3, with TRBD1 as a possible D gene (6 bases). CDR1 is SQVTM, CDR2 ANQGSEA, per germline. The length of the CDR3 is 13 residues. The CDR3 reads CSVEGQYTDTQYF. CDR3 in DNA: TGCAGCGTCGAAGGACAGTACACAGATACGCAGTATTTT.

This CDR3 reads CASSESGAQANYGYTF. In DNA form, the CDR3 reads TGTGCCAGCAGTGAGTCAGGGGCGCAAGCTAACTATGGCTACACCTTC. The chain joins TRBV6-1 to TRBJ1-2; tentative D call: TRBD1 (6 bases). CDR1 is MNHNS and CDR2 is SASEGT in the germline V gene. Trimming took 3 bases from V and 0 from J, leaving 14 bases between them. The CDR3 covers 16 residues.

CDR3: CASSEWAGRDTQYF. Written as DNA, the CDR3 is TGTGCCAGCAGTGAATGGGCAGGCCGGGATACGCAGTATTTT. The chain employs TRBV25-1 and TRBJ2-3, with unresolved D. This CDR3 comprises 14 residues. Germline-derived CDR1 and CDR2 are MGHDK and SYGVNS. Trimming shortened V by 1 base and J by 6 bases, and 11 bases separated the two germline ends.

DNA for the CDR3: TGTGCCTGGAGTGACCGGGACTCAAAGTTCTTC. The encoded protein is CAWSDRDSKFF. The rearrangement links TRBV30 to TRBJ2-1, with D tentatively TRBD2 (6 bases). V shed 1 base and J shed 14 bases, with 12 bases lying between them. CDR3 length equals 11 residues. Germline CDR1 is GTSNPN and CDR2 is SVGIG (reference sequence).